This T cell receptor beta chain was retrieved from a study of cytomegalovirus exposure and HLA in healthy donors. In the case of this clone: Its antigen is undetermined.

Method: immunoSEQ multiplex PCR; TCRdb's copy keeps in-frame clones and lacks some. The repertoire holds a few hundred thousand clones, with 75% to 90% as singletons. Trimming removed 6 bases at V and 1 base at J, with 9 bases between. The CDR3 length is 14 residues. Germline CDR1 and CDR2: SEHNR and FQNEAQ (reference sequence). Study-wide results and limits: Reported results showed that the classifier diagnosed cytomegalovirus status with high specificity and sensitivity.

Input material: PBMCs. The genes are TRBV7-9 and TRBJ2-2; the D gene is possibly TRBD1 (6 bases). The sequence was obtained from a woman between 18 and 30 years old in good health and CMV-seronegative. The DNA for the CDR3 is TGTGCCAGCAGGTCGGGACAGAACACCGGGGAGCTGTTTTTT. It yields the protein CASRSGQNTGELFF.